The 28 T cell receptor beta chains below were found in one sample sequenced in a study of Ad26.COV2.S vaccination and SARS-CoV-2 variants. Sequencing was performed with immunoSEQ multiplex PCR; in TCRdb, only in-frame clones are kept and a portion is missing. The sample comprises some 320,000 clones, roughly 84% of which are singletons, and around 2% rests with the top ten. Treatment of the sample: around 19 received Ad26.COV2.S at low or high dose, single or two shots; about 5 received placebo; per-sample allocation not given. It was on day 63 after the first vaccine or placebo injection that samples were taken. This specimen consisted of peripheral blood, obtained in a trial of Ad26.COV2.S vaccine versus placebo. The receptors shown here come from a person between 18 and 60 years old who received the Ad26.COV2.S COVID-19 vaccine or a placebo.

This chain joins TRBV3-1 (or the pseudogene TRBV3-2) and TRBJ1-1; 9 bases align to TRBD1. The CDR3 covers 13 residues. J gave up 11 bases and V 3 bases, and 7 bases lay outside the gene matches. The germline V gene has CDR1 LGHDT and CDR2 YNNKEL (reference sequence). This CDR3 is CASSQRTGEEAFF. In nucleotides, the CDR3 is TGTGCCAGCAGCCAGAGGACAGGGGAAGAGGCTTTCTTT.

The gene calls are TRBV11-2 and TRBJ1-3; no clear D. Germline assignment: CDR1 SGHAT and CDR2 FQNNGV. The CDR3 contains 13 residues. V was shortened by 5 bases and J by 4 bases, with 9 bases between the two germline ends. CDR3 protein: CASSLNRGNTIYF. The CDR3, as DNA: TGTGCCAGCAGCCTTAATCGCGGAAACACCATATATTTT.

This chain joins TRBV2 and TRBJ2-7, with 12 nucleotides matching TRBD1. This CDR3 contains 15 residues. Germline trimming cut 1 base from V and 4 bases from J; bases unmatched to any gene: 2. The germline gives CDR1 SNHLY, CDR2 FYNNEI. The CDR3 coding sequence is TGTGCCAGCAGTGAAGGGGGACAGGGGGCGTACGAGCAGTACTTC. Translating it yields CASSEGGQGAYEQYF.

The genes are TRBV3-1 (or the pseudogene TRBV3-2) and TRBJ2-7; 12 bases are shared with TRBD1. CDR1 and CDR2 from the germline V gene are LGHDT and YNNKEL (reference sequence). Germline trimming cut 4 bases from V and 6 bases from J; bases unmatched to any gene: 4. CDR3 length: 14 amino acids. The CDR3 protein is CASSRDRGLVEQYF. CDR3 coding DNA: TGTGCCAGCAGCCGGGACAGGGGGCTGGTCGAGCAGTACTTC.

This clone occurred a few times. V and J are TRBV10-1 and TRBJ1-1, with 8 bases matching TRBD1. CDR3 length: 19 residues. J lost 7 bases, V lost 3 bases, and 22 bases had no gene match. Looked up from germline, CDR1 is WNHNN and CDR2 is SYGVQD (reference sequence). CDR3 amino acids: CASSEGRLKRDRMASEAFF. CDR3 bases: TGCGCCAGCAGTGAAGGTAGACTAAAAAGGGACAGGATGGCAAGTGAAGCTTTCTTT.

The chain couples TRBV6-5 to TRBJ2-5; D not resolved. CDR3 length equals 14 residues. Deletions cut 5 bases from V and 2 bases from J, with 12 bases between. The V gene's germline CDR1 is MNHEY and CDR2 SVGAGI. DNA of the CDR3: TGTGCCAGCAGTAAGTGGGCACGACAAGAGACCCAGTACTTC. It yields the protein CASSKWARQETQYF.

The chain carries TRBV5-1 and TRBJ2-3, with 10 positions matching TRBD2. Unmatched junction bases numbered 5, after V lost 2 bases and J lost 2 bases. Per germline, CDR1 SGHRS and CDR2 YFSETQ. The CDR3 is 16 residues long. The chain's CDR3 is CASSLKTSGYTDTQYF. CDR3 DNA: TGCGCCAGCAGCTTAAAGACTAGCGGGTACACAGATACGCAGTATTTT.

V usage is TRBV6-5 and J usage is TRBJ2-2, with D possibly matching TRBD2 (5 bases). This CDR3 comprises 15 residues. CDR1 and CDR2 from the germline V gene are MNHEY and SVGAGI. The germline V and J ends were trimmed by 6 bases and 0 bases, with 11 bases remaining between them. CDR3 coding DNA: TGTGCCAGCAGGGAGCGGAGCGCGAACACCGGGGAGCTGTTTTTT. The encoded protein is CASRERSANTGELFF.

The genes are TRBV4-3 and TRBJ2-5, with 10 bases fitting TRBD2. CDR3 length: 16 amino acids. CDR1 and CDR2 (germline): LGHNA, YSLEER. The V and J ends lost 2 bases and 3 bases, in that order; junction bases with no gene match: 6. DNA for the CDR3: TGCGCCAGCAGCCAATGGAGCGGGGGGGTCGAAGAGACCCAGTACTTC. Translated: CASSQWSGGVEETQYF.

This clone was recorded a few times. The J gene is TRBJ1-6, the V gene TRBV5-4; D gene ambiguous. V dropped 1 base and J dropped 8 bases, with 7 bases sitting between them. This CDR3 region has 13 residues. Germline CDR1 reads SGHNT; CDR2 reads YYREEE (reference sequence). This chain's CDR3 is CASSLSQDSPLHF. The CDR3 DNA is TGTGCCAGCAGCTTGAGTCAGGATTCACCCCTCCACTTT.

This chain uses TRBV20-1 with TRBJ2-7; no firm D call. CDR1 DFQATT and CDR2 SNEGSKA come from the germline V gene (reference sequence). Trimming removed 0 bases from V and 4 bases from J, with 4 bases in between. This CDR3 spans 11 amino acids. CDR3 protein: CSARDQYEQYF. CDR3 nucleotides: TGCAGTGCTAGAGATCAGTACGAGCAGTACTTC.

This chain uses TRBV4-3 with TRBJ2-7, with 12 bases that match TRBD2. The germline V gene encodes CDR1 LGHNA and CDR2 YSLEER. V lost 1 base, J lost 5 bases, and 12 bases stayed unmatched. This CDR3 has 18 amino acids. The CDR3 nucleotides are TGCGCCAGCAGCCAAGGAGCTAGCGGGGGGGCCGGGCAGGACGAGCAGTACTTC. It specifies CASSQGASGGAGQDEQYF.

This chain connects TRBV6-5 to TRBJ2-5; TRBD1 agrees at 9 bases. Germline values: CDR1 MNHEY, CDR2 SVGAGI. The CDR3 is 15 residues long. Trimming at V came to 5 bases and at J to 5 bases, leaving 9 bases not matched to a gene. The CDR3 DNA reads TGTGCCAGCAGTAGTACAGGGGGCCCATGGGAGACCCAGTACTTC. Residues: CASSSTGGPWETQYF.

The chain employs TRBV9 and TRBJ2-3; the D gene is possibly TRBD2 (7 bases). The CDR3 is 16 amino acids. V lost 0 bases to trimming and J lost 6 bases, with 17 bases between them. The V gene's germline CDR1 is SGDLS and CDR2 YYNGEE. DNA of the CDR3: TGTGCCAGCAGCGTAGGTAATGGGGGGGCCTCGGATACGCAGTATTTT. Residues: CASSVGNGGASDTQYF.

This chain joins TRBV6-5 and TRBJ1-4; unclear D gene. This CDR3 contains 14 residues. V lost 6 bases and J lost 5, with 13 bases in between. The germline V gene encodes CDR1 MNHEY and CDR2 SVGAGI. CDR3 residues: CASRLEGMNEKLFF. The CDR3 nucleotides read TGTGCCAGCAGACTCGAAGGCATGAATGAAAAACTGTTTTTT.

This chain's CDR3 is CAIQTGANTEAFF. The CDR3 bases are TGTGCCATTCAGACAGGGGCGAACACTGAAGCTTTCTTT. J is TRBJ1-1 and V is TRBV10-3, with TRBD1 matching 8 bases. The length of the CDR3 is 13 residues. Looked up from germline, CDR1 is ENHRY and CDR2 is SYGVKD. J gave up 1 base and V 9 bases, and 4 bases lay outside the gene matches.

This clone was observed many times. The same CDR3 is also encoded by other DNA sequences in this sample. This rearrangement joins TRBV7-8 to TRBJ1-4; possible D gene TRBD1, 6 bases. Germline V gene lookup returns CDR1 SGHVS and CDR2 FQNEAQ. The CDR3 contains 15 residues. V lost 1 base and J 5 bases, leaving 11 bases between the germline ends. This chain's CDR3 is CASSLEGTQNEKLFF. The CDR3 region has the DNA TGTGCCAGCAGCTTAGAAGGGACACAAAATGAAAAACTGTTTTTT.

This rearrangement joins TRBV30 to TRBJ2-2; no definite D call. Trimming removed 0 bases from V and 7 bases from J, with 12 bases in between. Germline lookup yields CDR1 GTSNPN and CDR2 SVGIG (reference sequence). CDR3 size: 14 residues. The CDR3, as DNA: TGTGCCTGGAGTGTACGGGTCGGTGACGGGGAGCTGTTTTTT. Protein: CAWSVRVGDGELFF.

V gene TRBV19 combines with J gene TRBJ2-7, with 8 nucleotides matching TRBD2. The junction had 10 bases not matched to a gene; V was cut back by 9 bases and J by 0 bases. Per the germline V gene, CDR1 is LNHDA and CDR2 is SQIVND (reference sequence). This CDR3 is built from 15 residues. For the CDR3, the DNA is TGTGCCAGCAAGAGGAGGCGGGGGGACTCCTACGAGCAGTACTTC. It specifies CASKRRRGDSYEQYF.

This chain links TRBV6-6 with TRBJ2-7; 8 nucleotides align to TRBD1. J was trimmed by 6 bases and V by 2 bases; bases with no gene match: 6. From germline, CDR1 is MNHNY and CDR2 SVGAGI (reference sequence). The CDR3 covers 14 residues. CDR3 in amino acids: CASSYGQGMGEQYF. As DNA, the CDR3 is TGTGCCAGCAGTTACGGACAGGGAATGGGCGAGCAGTACTTC.

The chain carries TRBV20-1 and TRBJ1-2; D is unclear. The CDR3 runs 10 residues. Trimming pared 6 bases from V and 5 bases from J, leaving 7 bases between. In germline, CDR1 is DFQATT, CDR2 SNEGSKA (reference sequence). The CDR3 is CSAGLYGYTF. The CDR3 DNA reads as TGCAGTGCAGGGCTTTATGGCTACACCTTC.

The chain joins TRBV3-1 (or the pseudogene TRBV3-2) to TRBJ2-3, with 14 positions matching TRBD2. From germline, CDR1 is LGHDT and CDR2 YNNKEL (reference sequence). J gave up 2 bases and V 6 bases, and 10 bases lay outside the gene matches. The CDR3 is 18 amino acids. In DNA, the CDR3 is TGTGCCAGCAGGATTTCCGGGACTAGCGGGGGTACCACAGATACGCAGTATTTT. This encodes CASRISGTSGGTTDTQYF.

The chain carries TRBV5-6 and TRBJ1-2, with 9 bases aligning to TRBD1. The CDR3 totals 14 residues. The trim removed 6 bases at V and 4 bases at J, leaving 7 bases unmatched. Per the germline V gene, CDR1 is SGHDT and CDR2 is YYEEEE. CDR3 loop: CASNEQGAAYGYTF. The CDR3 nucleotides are TGTGCCAGCAACGAACAGGGGGCGGCCTATGGCTACACCTTC. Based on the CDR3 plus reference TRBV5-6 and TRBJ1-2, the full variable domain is DAGVTQSPTHLIKTRGQQVTLRCSPKSGHDTVSWYQQALGQGPQFIFQYYEEEERQRGNFPDRFSGHQFPNYSSELNVNALLLGDSALYLCASNEQGAAYGYTFGSGTRLTVV.

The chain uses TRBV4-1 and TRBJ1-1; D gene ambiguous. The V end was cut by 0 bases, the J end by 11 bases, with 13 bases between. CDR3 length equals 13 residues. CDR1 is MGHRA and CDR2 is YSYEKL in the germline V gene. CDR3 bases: TGCGCCAGCAGCCAAGATCGGGCAGCGTATGCTTTCTTT. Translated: CASSQDRAAYAFF.

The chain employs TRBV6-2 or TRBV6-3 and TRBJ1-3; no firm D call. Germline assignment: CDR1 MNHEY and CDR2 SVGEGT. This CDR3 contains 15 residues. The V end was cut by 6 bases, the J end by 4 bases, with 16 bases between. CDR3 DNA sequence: TGTGCCAGCAGCGAAGCCGGGAGGCAAGGAAACACCATATATTTT. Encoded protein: CASSEAGRQGNTIYF.

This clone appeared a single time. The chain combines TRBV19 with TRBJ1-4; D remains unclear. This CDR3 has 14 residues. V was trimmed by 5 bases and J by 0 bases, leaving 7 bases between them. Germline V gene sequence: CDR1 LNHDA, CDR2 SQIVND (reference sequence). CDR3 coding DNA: TGTGCCAGTAGTGAAGCAACAACTAATGAAAAACTGTTTTTT. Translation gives CASSEATTNEKLFF.

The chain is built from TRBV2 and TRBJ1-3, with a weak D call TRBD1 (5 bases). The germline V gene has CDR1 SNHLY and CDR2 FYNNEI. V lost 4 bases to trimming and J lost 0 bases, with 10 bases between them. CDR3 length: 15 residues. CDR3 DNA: TGTGCCAGCAGTGTCGGGGGATACTCTGGAAACACCATATATTTT. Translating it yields CASSVGGYSGNTIYF.

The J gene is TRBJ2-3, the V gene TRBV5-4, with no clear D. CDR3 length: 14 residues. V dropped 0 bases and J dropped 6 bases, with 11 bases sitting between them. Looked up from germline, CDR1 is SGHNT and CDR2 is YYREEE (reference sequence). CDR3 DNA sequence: TGTGCCAGCAGCTTGGTAGCCTTGAGGGATACGCAGTATTTT. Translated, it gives CASSLVALRDTQYF.